This T cell receptor beta chain emerged from a study of monozygotic twins with inflammatory bowel disease. General study findings and limits: Relative clonotype sharing with others was diminished in IBD patients versus healthy twins, particularly with disease activity. Twin concordance left repertoire similarity unchanged, with limited power a possible explanation for this lack of difference.

Whole blood that had not undergone T cell sorting provided the isolated total RNA. Points on this clonotype: Its antigen is currently unknown.

Eight separate reactions per sample yielded the cDNA. TCRdb reworked the 5' RACE reads into one entry per CDR3 protein, no DNA. This sample contains some 130,000 distinct CDR3 sequences. The germline V gene has CDR1 MNHEY and CDR2 SMNVEV (reference sequence). CDR3 length: 14 residues. Sample: blood. The chain links TRBV27 to TRBJ1-5; checking the TCRdb D call of TRBD1 is not possible without DNA. The source is a human donor with ulcerative colitis or Crohn's disease, or a healthy co-twin of an affected twin (not recorded which). This CDR3 reads CASRGPGSNQPQHF.